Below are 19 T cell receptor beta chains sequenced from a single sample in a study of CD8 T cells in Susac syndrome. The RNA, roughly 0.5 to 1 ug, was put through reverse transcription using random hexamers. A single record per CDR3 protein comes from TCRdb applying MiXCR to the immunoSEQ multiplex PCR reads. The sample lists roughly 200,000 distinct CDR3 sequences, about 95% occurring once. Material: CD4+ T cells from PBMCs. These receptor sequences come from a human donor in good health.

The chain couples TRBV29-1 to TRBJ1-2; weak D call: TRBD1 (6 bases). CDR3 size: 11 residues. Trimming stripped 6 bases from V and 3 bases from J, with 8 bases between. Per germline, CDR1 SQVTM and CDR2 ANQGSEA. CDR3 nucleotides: TGCAGCGTAACAGGGCACTATGGCTACACCTTC. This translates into CSVTGHYGYTF.

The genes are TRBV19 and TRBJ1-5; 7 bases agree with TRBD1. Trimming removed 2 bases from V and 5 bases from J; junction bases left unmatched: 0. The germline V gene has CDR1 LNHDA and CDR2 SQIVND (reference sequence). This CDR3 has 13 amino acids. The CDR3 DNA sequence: TGTGCCAGTAGTATACAGGGGGATCAGCCCCAGCATTTT. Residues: CASSIQGDQPQHF.

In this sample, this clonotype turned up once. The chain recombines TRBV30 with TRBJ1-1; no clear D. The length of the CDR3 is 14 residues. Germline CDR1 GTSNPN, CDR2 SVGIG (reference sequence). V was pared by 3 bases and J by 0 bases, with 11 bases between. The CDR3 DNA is TGTGCCTGGAGCGCTCTAACAGTGAACACTGAAGCTTTCTTT. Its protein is CAWSALTVNTEAFF.

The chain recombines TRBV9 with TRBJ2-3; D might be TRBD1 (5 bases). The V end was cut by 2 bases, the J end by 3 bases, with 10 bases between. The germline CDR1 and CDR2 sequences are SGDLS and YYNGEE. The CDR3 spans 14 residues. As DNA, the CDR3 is TGTGCCAGCAGCGTGCAGGGAAGTACAGATACGCAGTATTTT. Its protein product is CASSVQGSTDTQYF.

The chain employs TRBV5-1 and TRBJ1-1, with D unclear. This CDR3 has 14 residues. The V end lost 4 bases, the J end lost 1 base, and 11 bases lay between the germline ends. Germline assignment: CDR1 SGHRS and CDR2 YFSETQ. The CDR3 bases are TGCGCCAGCAGCCCCCCGTACAAGAACACTGAAGCTTTCTTT. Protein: CASSPPYKNTEAFF.

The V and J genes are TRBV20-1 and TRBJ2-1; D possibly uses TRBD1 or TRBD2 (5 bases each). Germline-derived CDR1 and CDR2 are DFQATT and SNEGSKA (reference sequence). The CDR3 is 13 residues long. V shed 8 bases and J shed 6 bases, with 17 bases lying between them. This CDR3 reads CSINLGTINEQFF. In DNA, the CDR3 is TGCAGTATTAATTTAGGGACCATCAATGAGCAGTTCTTC.

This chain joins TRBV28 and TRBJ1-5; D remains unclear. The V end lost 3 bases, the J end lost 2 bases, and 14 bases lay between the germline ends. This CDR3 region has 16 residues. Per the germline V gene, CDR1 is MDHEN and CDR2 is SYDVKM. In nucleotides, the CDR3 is TGTGCCAGCAGTTTCGCGGGTTCGAGAGGCAATCAGCCCCAGCATTTT. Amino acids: CASSFAGSRGNQPQHF.

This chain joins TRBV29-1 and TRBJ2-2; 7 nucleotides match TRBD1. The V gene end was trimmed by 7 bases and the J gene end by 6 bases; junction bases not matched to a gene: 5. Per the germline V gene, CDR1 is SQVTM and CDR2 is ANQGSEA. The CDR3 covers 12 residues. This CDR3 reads CSAGGQSGELFF. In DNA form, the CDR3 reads TGCAGCGCTGGGGGACAGTCCGGGGAGCTGTTTTTT.

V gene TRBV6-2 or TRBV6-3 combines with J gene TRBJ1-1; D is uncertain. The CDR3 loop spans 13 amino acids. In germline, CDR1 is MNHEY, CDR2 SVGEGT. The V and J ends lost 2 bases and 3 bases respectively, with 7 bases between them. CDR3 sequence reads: CASSYERDTEAFF. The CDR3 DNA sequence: TGTGCCAGCAGTTACGAGAGGGACACTGAAGCTTTCTTT.

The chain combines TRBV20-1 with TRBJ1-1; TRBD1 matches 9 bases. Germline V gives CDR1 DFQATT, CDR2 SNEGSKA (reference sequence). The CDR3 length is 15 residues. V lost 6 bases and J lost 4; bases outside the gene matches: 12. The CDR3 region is CSAFILRDRVTEAFF. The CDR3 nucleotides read TGCAGTGCGTTTATCCTCCGGGACAGGGTCACTGAAGCTTTCTTT.

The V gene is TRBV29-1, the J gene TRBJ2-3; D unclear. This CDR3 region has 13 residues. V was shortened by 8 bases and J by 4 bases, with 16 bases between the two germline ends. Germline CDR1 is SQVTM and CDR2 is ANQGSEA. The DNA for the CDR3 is TGCAGCACAAACCCGGTTTTCTCAGATACGCAGTATTTT. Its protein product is CSTNPVFSDTQYF.

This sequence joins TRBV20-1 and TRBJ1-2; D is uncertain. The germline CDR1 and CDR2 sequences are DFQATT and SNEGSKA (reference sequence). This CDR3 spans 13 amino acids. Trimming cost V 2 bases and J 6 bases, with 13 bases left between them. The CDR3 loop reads CSARRAASDGYTF. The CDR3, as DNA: TGCAGTGCTAGAAGGGCAGCCAGCGATGGCTACACCTTC.

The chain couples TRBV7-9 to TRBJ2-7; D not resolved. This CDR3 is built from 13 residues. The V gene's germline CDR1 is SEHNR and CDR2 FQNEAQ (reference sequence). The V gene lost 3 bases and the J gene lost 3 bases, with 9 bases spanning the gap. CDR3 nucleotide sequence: TGTGCCAGCAGCTTCACCCCAAGCTACGAGCAGTACTTC. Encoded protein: CASSFTPSYEQYF.

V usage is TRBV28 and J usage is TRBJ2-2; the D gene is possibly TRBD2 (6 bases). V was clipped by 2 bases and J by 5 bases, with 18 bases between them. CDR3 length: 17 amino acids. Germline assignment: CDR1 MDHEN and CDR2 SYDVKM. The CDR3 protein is CASSLKSLARGTGELFF. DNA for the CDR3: TGTGCCAGCAGTTTAAAAAGTCTAGCGCGCGGTACCGGGGAGCTGTTTTTT.

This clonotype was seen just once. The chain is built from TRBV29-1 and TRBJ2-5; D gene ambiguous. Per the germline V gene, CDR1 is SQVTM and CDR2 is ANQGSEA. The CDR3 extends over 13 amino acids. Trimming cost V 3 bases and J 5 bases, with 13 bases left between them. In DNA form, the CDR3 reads TGCAGCGTTGACATCAGGCTTGGGGAGACCCAGTACTTC. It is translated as CSVDIRLGETQYF.

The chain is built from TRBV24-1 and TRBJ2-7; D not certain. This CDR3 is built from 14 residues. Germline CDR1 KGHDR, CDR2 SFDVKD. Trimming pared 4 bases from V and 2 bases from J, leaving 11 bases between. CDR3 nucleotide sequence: TGTGCCACCAGTGACCCAGACTTTCCCTACGAGCAGTACTTC. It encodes CATSDPDFPYEQYF.

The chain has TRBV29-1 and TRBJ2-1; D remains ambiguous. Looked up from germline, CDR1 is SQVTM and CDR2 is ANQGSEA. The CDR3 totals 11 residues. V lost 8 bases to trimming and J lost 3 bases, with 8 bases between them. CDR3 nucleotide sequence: TGCAGCCTAGGTTTCTACAATGAGCAGTTCTTC. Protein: CSLGFYNEQFF.

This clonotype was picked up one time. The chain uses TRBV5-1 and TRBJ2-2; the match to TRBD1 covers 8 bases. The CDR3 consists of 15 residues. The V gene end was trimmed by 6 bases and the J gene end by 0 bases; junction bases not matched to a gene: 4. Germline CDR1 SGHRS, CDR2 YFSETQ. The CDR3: CASTSQGANTGELFF. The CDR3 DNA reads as TGCGCCAGCACCTCACAGGGGGCGAACACCGGGGAGCTGTTTTTT.

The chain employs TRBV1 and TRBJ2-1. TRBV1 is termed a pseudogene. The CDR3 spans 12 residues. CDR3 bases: TGCACCAGCAGCCAAGATTGGATAAGGCAGTTCTTC. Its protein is CTSSQDWIRQFF.